These 10 T cell receptor beta chains originate from one sample sequenced in a study of T cell changes during pregnancy in multiple sclerosis. Repertoires were generated with immunoSEQ multiplex PCR, while TCRdb's copy carries only in-frame clones and drops some. Here the sample spans 45,000 or so clones, 91% being singletons. The specimen comprised CD8+ T cells from peripheral blood mononuclear cells, sampled after pregnancy. These receptors were obtained from a female donor with multiple sclerosis, enrolled in a pregnancy study.

The chain uses TRBV7-9 and TRBJ2-1, with 8 positions matching TRBD2. The junction had 4 bases not matched to a gene; V was cut back by 4 bases and J by 2 bases. Germline CDR1 is SEHNR and CDR2 is FQNEAQ (reference sequence). The length of the CDR3 is 15 residues. For the CDR3, the DNA is TGTGCCAGCAGCTCACTAGCGGCAGCCTACAATGAGCAGTTCTTC. Translation gives CASSSLAAAYNEQFF.

The chain uses TRBV4-3 and TRBJ2-1; TRBD2 is a possible D gene (5 bases). V was clipped by 0 bases and J by 4 bases, with 16 bases between them. This CDR3 comprises 17 residues. CDR1 LGHNA and CDR2 YSLEER come from the germline V gene. The CDR3 protein is CASSQDIREGIYNEQFF. DNA for the CDR3: TGCGCCAGCAGCCAAGATATCAGAGAGGGTATTTACAATGAGCAGTTCTTC.

The chain links TRBV21-1 to TRBJ2-5; the table calls TRBD2, which could not be checked here. TRBV21-1 is described as a pseudogene. There are 15 residues in the CDR3. CDR3 DNA sequence: TGTGCCAGCAGCAAAGCGATGGGCCGGGGGGAGACCCAGTACTTC. Its translation is CASSKAMGRGETQYF.

The chain recombines TRBV9 with TRBJ2-1; 8 bases align to TRBD2. V lost 0 bases and J lost 10; bases outside the gene matches: 9. Germline CDR1 is SGDLS and CDR2 is YYNGEE. The CDR3 covers 15 residues. The DNA for the CDR3 is TGTGCCAGCAGCGTAGTCATCGGGGGGGCCCGGGAGCAGTTCTTC. This sequence encodes CASSVVIGGAREQFF.

This clone appeared once. The V gene is TRBV2, the J gene TRBJ1-4; D possibly corresponds to TRBD1 (6 bases). The V end was cut by 7 bases, the J end by 4 bases, with 19 bases between. The CDR3 covers 16 residues. Germline CDR1 SNHLY, CDR2 FYNNEI. CDR3 sequence (DNA): TGTGCCAGCACTGCCGGACAGACGGGATTTAATGAAAAACTGTTTTTT. Protein: CASTAGQTGFNEKLFF.

This chain connects TRBV5-1 to TRBJ2-7, with 8 bases aligning to TRBD1. The V and J ends lost 6 bases and 0 bases, in that order; junction bases with no gene match: 5. Germline CDR1 reads SGHRS; CDR2 reads YFSETQ. The length of the CDR3 is 14 residues. The DNA for the CDR3 is TGCGCCAGCAATAAACAGGGGGGCTCCTACGAGCAGTACTTC. This translates into CASNKQGGSYEQYF.

V and J are TRBV2 and TRBJ1-5; 12 bases are shared with TRBD1. V was clipped by 5 bases and J by 7 bases; unmatched bases: 12. Looked up from germline, CDR1 is SNHLY and CDR2 is FYNNEI. The CDR3 sequence is 17 residues long. The CDR3 region is CASSILPGTGGDQPQHF. The CDR3 DNA follows: TGTGCCAGCAGTATTCTTCCCGGGACAGGGGGCGACCAGCCCCAGCATTTT.

Details on this clone: In the same sample, other DNA sequences code for this CDR3. The chain employs TRBV27 and TRBJ1-6; D is perhaps TRBD1 (5 bases). Germline V gene lookup returns CDR1 MNHEY and CDR2 SMNVEV (reference sequence). The CDR3 is 13 amino acids. V lost 5 bases, J lost 8 bases, and 10 bases lay in between. The CDR3 sequence is CASSSRDYSPLHF. CDR3 DNA sequence: TGTGCCAGCAGTAGCCGGGACTATTCACCCCTCCACTTT.

This chain uses TRBV30 with TRBJ2-3; 9 bases line up with TRBD1. CDR3 length: 15 amino acids. Germline CDR1 reads GTSNPN; CDR2 reads SVGIG (reference sequence). J lost 4 bases, V lost 4 bases, and 9 bases had no gene match. The CDR3 protein is CAWTQTGGAADTQYF. The CDR3 DNA reads TGTGCCTGGACCCAAACAGGGGGCGCGGCAGATACGCAGTATTTT.

This chain joins TRBV5-1 and TRBJ1-5; possibly TRBD1 for D (6 bases). Between the trimmed V and J ends, which lost 5 bases and 3 bases, there was a span of 12 bases. The CDR3 has 14 amino acids. CDR1 is SGHRS and CDR2 is YFSETQ in the germline V gene. CDR3 sequence (DNA): TGCGCCAGCAGGGAGGACAGCCTCAATCAGCCCCAGCATTTT. Protein sequence: CASREDSLNQPQHF. The whole variable domain, filled in from reference TRBV5-1 and TRBJ1-5, reads KAGVTQTPRYLIKTRGQQVTLSCSPISGHRSVSWYQQTPGQGLQFLFEYFSETQRNKGNFPGRFSGRQFSNSRSEMNVSTLELGDSALYLCASREDSLNQPQHFGDGTRLSIL.